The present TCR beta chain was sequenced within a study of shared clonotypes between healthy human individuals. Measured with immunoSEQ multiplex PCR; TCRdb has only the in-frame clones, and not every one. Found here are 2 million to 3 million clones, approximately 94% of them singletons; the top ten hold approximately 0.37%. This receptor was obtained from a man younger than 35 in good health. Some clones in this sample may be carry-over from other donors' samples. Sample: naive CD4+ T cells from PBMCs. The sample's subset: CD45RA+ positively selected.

CDR3 nucleotide sequence: TGTGCCAGCAGTGAAGAGGGACAGGGTATTCACTATGGCTACACCTTC. Amino acids: CASSEEGQGIHYGYTF. The gene calls are TRBV25-1 and TRBJ1-2; 9 bases match TRBD1. The CDR3 consists of 16 residues. Losses at the gene ends were 2 bases for V and 3 bases for J; bases not matched to a gene: 7. CDR1 MGHDK and CDR2 SYGVNS come from the germline V gene.